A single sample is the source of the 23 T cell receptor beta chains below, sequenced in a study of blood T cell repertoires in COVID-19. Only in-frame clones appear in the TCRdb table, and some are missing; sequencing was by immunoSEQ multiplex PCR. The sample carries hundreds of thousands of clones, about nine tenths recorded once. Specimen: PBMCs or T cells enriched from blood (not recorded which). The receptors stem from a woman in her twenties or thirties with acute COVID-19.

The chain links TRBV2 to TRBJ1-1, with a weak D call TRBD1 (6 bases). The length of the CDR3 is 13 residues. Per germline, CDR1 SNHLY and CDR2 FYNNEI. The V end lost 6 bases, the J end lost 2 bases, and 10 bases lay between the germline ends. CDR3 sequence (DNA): TGTGCCAGCAGGAAGGGGGACAACACTGAAGCTTTCTTT. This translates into CASRKGDNTEAFF.

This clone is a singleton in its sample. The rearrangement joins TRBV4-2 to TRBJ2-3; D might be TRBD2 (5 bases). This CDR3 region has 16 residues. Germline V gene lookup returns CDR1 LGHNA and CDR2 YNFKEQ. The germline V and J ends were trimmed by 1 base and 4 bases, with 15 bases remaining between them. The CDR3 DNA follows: TGTGCCAGCAGCCAAGTAGCCGGGAAACTCTCAGATACGCAGTATTTT. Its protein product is CASSQVAGKLSDTQYF.

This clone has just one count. The chain's CDR3 is CASAQGGQPQHF. CDR3 in DNA: TGTGCTAGTGCCCAGGGGGGTCAGCCCCAGCATTTT. V gene TRBV12-5 combines with J gene TRBJ1-5, with TRBD1 matching 7 bases. Germline CDR1 reads LGHNT; CDR2 reads FRNRAP. The trim removed 7 bases at V and 6 bases at J, leaving 3 bases unmatched. The CDR3 contains 12 residues.

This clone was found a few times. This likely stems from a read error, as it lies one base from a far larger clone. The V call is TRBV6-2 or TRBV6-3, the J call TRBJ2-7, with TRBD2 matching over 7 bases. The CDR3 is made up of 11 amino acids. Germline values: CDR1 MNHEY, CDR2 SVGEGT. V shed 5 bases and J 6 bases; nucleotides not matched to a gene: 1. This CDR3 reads CASSPGGEQYF. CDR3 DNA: TGTGCCAGCAGTCCGGGGGGCGAGCAGTACTTC.

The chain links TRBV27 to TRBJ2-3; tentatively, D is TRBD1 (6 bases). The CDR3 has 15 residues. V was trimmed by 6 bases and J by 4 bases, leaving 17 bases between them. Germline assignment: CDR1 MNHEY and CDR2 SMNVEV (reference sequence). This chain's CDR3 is CASSPQGNLADTQYF. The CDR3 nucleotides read TGTGCCAGCAGCCCACAGGGTAATCTCGCAGATACGCAGTATTTT.

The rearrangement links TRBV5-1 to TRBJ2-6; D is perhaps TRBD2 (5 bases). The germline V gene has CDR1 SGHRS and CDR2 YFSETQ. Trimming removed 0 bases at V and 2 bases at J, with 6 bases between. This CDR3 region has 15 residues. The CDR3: CASSLDGAGANVLTF. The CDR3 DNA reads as TGCGCCAGCAGCTTGGACGGGGCTGGGGCCAACGTCCTGACTTTC.

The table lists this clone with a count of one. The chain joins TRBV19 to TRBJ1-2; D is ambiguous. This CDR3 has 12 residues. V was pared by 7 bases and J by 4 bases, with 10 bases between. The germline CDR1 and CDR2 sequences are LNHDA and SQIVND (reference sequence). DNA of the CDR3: TGTGCCAGTACTCACCGAGGCTATGGCTACACCTTC. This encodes CASTHRGYGYTF.

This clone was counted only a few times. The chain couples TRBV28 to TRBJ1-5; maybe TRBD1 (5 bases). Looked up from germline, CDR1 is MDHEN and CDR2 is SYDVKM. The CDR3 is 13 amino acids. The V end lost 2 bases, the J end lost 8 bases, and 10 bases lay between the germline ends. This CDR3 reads CASSLRGDKPQHF. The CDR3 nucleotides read TGTGCCAGCAGTTTACGGGGGGATAAGCCCCAGCATTTT.

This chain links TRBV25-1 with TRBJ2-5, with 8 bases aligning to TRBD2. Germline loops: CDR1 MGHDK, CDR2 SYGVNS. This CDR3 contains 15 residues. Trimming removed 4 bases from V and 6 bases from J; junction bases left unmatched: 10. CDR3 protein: CASSVSGVRGKTQYF. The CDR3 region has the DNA TGTGCCAGCAGTGTTAGCGGGGTAAGAGGGAAGACCCAGTACTTC.

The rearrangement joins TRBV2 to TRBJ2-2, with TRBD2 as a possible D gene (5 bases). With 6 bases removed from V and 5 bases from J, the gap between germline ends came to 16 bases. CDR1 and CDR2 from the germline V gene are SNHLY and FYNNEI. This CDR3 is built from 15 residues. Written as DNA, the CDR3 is TGTGCCAGCAGGGGCAACCCCGGGAATACCGGGGAGCTGTTTTTT. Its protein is CASRGNPGNTGELFF.

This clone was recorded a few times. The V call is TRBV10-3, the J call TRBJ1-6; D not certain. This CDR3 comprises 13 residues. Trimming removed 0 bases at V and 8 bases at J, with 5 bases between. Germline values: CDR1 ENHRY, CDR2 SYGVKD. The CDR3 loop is CAISESRDSPLHF. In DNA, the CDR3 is TGTGCCATCAGTGAGTCCCGCGATTCACCCCTCCACTTT.

In DNA, the CDR3 is TGCGCCAGCACGGCGCGACGGGGGGTGAACACCGGGGAGCTGTTTTTT. Translated: CASTARRGVNTGELFF. The chain recombines TRBV4-1 with TRBJ2-2; 7 positions agree with TRBD2. This CDR3 has 16 residues. Unmatched junction bases numbered 9, after V lost 7 bases and J lost 1 base. CDR1 MGHRA and CDR2 YSYEKL come from the germline V gene.

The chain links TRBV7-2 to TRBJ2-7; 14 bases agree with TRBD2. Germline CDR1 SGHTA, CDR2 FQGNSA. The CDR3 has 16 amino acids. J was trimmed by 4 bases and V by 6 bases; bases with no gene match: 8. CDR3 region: CASSTGLAGDGYEQYF. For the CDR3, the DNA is TGTGCCAGCAGTACGGGACTAGCGGGAGACGGATACGAGCAGTACTTC.

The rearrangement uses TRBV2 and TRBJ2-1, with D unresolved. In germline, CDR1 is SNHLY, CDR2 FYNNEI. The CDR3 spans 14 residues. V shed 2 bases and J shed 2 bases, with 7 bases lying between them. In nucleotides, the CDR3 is TGTGCCAGCAGTGAAAGACGGGCCTACAATGAGCAGTTCTTC. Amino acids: CASSERRAYNEQFF.

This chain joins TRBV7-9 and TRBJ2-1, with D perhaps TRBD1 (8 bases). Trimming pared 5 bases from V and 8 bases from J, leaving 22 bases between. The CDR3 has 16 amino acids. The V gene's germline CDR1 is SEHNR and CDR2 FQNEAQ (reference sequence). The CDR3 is CASSTRTGRVLDEQFF. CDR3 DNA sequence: TGTGCCAGCAGCACCCGGACAGGGAGGGTTTTAGATGAGCAGTTCTTC.

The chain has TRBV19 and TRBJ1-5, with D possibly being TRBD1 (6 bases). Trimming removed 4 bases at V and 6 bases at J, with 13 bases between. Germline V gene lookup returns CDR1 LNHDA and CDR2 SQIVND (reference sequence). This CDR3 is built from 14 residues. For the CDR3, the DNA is TGTGCCAGTAGTAAGCGGGACAAAATTCAGCCCCAGCATTTT. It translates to CASSKRDKIQPQHF.

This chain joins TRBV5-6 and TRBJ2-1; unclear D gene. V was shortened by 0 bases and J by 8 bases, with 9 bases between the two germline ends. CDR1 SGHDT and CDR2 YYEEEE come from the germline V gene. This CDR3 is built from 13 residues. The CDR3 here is CASSLERVDEQFF. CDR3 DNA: TGTGCCAGCAGCTTGGAACGAGTGGATGAGCAGTTCTTC.

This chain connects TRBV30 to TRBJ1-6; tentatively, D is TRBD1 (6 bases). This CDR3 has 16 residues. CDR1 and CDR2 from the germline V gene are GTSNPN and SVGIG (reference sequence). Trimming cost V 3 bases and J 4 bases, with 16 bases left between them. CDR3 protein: CAWRQPGVRYNSPLHF. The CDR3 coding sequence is TGTGCCTGGAGACAACCAGGGGTCAGGTATAATTCACCCCTCCACTTT.

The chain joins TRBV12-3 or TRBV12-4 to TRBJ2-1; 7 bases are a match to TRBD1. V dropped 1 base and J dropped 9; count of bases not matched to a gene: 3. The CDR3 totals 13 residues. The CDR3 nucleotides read TGTGCCAGCAGTTTAGTGACAGGGAGTGAGCAGTTCTTC. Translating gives CASSLVTGSEQFF.

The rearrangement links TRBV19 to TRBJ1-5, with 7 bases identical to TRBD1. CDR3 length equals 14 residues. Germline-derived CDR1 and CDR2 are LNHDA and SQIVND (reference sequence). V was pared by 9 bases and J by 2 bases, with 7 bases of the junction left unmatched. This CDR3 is CASFTGTGNQPQHF. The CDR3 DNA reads TGTGCCAGCTTCACCGGGACAGGCAATCAGCCCCAGCATTTT.

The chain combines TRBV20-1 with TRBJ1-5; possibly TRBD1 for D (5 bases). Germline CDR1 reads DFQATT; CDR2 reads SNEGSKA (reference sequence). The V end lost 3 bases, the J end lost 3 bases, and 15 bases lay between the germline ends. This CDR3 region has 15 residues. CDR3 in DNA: TGCAGTGCTAGTACCGCTTGGGGCGACAATCAGCCCCAGCATTTT. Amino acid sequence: CSASTAWGDNQPQHF.

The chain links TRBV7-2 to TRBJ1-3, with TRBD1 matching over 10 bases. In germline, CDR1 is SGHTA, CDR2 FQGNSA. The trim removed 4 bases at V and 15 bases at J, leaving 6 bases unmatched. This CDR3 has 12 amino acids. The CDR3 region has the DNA TGTGCCAGCAGCTCGGGACAGGGGAAACAATATTTT. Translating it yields CASSSGQGKQYF.

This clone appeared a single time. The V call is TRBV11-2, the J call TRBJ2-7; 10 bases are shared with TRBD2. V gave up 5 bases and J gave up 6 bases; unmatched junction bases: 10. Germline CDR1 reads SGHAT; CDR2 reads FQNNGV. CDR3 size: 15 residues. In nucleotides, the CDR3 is TGTGCCAGCAGCCCTCTGGGACTAGCGAAAGTCGAGCAGTACTTC. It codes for CASSPLGLAKVEQYF. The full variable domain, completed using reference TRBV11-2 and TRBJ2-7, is EAGVAQSPRYKIIEKRQSVAFWCNPISGHATLYWYQQILGQGPKLLIQFQNNGVVDDSQLPKDRFSAERLKGVDSTLKIQPAKLEDSAVYLCASSPLGLAKVEQYFGPGTRLTVT.